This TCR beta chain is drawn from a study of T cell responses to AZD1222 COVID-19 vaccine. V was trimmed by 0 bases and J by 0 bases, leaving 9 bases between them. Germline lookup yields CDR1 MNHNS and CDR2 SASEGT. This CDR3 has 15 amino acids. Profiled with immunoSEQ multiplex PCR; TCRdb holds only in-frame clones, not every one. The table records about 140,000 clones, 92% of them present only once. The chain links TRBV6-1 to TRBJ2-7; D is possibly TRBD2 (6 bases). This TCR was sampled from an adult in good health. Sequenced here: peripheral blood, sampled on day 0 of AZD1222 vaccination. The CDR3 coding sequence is TGTGCCAGCAGTGAAGCCGCCGGGAGCTCCTACGAGCAGTACTTC. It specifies CASSEAAGSSYEQYF.